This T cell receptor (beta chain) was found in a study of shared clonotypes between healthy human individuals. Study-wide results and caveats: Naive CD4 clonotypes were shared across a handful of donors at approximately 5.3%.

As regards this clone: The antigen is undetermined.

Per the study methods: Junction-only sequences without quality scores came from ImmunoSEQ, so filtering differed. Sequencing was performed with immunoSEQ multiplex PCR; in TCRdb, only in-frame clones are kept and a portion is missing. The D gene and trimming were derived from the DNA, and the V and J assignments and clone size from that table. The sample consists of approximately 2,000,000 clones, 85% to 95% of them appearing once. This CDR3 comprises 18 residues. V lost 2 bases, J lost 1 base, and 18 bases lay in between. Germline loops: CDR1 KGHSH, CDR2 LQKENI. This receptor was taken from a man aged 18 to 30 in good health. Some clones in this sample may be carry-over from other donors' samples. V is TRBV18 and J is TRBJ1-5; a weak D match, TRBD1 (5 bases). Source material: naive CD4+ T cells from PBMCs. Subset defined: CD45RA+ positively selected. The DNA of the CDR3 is TGTGCCAGCTCACCAATGGGTCCAGGGAAAGGGAGCAATCAGCCCCAGCATTTT. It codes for CASSPMGPGKGSNQPQHF.